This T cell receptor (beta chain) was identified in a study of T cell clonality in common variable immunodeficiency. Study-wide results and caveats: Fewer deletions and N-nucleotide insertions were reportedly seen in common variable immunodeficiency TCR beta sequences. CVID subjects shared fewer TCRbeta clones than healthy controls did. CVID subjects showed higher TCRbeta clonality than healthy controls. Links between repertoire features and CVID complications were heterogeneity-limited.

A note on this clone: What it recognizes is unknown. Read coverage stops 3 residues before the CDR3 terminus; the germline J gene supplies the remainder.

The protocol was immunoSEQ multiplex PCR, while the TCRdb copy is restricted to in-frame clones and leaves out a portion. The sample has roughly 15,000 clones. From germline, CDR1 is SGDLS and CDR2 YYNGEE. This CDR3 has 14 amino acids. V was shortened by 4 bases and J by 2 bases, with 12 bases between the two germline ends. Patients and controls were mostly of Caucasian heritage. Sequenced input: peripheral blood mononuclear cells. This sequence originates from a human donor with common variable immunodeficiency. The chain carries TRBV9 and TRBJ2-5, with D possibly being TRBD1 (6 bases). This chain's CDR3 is CASSLTGIQETQYF. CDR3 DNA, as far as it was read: TGTGCCAGCAGCTTAACAGGGATTCAAGAGACC.